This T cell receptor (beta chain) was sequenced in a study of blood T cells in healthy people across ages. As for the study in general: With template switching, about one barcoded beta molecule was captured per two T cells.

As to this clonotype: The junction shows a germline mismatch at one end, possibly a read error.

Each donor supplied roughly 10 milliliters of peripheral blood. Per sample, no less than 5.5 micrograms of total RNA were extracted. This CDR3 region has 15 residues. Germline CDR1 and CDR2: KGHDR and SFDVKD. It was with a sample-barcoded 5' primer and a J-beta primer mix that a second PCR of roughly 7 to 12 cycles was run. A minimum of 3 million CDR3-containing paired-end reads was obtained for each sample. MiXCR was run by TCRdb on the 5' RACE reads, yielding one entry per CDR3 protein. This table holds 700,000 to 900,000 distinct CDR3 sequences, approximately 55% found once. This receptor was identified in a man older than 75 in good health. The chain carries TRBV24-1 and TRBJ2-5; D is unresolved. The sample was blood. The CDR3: CATSEAETHKEAQYF. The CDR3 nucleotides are TGTGCCACCAGTGAGGCCGAGACACACAAAGAGGCCCAGTACTTC.